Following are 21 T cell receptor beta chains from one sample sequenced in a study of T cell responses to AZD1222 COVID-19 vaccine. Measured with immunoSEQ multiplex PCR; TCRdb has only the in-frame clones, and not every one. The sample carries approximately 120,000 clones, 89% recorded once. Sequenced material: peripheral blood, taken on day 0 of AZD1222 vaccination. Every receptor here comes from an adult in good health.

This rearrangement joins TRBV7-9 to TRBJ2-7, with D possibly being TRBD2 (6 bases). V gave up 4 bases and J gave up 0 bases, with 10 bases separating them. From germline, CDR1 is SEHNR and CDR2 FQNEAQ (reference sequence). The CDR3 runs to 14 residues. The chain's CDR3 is CASSSPTSSYEQYF. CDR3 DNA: TGTGCCAGCAGCTCCCCGACTAGCTCCTACGAGCAGTACTTC.

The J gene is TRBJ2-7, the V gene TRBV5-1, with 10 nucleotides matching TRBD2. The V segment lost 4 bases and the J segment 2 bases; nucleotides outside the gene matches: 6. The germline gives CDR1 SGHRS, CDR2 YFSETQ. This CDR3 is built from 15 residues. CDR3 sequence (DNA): TGCGCCAGCAGCCCAGGTAGCGGGGGGCCCTACGAGCAGTACTTC. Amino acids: CASSPGSGGPYEQYF.

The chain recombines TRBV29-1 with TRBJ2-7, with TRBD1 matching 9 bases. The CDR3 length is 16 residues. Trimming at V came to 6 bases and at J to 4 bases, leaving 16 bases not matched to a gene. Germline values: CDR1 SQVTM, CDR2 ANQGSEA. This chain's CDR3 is CSVATHPDRGLYEQYF. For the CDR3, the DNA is TGCAGCGTCGCAACTCACCCGGACAGGGGTCTGTACGAGCAGTACTTC.

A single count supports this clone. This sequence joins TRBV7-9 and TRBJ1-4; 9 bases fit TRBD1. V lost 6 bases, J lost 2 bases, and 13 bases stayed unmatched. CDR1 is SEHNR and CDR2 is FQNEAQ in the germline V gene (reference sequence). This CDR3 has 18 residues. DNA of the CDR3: TGTGCCAGCAGGAGCGACCGGGACAGGGAGGGGACTAATGAAAAACTGTTTTTT. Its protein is CASRSDRDREGTNEKLFF.

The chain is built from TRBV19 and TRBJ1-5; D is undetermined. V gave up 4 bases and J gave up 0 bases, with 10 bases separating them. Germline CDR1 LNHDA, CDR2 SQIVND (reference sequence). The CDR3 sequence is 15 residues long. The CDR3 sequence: CASSTTDYSNQPQHF. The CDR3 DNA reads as TGTGCCAGTAGTACCACAGACTATAGCAATCAGCCCCAGCATTTT. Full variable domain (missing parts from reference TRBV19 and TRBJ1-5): DGGITQSPKYLFRKEGQNVTLSCEQNLNHDAMYWYRQDPGQGLRLIYYSQIVNDFQKGDIAEGYSVSREKKESFPLTVTSAQKNPTAFYLCASSTTDYSNQPQHFGDGTRLSIL.

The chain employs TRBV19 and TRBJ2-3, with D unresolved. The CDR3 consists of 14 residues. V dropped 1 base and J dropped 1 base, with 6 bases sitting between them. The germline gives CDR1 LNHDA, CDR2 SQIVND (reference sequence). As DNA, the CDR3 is TGTGCCAGTAGTATAGCGACGGGCACAGATACGCAGTATTTT. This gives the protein CASSIATGTDTQYF.

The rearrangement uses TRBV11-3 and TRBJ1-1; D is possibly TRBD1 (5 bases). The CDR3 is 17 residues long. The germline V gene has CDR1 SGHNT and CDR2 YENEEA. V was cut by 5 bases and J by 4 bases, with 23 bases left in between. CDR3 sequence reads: CASSPPGPSEGITEAFF. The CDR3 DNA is TGTGCCAGCAGCCCTCCGGGTCCCTCAGAGGGGATCACTGAAGCTTTCTTT.

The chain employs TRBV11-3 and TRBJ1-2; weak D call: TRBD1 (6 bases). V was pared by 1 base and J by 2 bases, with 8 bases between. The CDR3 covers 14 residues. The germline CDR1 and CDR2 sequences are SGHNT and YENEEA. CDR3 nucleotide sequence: TGTGCCAGCAGCTTAGGTACAGGGAACTATGGCTACACCTTC. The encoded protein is CASSLGTGNYGYTF.

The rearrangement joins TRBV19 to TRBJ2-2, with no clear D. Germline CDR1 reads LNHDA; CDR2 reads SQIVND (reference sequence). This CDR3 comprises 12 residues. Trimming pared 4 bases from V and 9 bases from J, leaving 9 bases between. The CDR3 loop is CASSNTVRELFF. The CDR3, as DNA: TGTGCCAGTAGTAATACAGTCCGGGAGCTGTTTTTT.

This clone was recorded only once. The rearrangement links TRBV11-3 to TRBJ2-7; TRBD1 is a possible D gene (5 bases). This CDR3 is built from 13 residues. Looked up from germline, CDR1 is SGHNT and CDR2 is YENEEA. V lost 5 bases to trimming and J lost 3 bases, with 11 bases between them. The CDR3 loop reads CASSLMQGYEQYF. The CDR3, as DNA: TGTGCCAGCAGCCTTATGCAGGGCTACGAGCAGTACTTC. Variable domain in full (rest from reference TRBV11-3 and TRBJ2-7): EAGVVQSPRYKIIEKKQPVAFWCNPISGHNTLYWYLQNLGQGPELLIRYENEEAVDDSQLPKDRFSAERLKGVDSTLKIQPAELGDSAVYLCASSLMQGYEQYFGPGTRLTVT.

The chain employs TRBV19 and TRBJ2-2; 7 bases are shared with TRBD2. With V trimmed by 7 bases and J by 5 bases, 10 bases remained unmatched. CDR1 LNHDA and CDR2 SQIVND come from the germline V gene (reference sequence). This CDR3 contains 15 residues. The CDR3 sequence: CASKSGTAGTGELFF. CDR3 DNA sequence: TGTGCCAGTAAAAGCGGGACCGCGGGAACCGGGGAGCTGTTTTTT.

DNA of the CDR3: TGTGCCAGCTCACCACCGACGCAGGGACGGTATGGCTACACCTTC. Translated: CASSPPTQGRYGYTF. V is TRBV18 and J is TRBJ1-2, with D possibly TRBD1 on 5 matching bases. The V gene's germline CDR1 is KGHSH and CDR2 LQKENI. V dropped 0 bases and J dropped 5 bases, with 13 bases sitting between them. The CDR3 is 15 residues long.

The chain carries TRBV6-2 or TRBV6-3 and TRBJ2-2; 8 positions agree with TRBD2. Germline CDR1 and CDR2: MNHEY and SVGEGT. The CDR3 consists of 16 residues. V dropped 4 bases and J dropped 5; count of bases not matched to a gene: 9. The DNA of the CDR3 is TGTGCCAGCAGTTCCGGTGGGGCGGGAGGAACCGGGGAGCTGTTTTTT. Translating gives CASSSGGAGGTGELFF.

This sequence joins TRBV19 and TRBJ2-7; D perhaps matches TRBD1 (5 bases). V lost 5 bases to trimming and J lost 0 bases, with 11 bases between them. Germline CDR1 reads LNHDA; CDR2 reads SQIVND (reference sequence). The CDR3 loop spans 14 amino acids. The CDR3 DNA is TGTGCCAGTAGTCCCTGGGGCAGCTCCTACGAGCAGTACTTC. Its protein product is CASSPWGSSYEQYF.

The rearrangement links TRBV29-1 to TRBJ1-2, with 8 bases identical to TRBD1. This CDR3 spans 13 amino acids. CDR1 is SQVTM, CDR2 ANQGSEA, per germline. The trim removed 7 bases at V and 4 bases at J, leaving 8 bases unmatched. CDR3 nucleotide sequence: TGCAGCGCTTCGGCAGGGGGCGGCTATGGCTACACCTTC. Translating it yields CSASAGGGYGYTF.

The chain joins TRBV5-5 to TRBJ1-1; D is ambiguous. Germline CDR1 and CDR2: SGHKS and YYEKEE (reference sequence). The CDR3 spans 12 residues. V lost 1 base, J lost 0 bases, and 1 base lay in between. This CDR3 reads CASSLMNTEAFF. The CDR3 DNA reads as TGTGCCAGCAGCTTGATGAACACTGAAGCTTTCTTT.

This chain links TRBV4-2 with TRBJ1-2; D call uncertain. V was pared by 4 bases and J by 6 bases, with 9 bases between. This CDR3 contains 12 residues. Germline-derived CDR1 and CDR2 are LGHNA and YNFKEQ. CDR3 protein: CASSLGPNGYTF. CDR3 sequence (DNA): TGTGCCAGCAGCCTAGGGCCGAATGGCTACACCTTC.

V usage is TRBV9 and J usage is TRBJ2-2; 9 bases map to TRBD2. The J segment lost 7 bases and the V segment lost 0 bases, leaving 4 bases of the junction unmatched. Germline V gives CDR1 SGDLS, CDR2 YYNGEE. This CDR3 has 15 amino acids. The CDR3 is CASSVGTSVNGELFF. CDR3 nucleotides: TGTGCCAGCAGCGTAGGGACTAGCGTTAACGGGGAGCTGTTTTTT.

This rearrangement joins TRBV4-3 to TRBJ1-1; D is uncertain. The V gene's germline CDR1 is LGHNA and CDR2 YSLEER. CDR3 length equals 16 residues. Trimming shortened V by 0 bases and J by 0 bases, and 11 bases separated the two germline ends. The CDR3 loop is CASSQDLRNLNTEAFF. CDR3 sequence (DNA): TGCGCCAGCAGCCAAGATCTTCGCAATCTGAACACTGAAGCTTTCTTT.

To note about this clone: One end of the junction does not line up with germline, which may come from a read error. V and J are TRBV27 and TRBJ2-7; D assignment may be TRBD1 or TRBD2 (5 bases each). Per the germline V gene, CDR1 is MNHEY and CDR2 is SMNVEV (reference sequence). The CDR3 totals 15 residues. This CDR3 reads CASSLGDLPHYQQYF. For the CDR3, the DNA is TGTGCCAGCAGTTTAGGGGACCTGCCCCACTACCAGCAGTACTTC.

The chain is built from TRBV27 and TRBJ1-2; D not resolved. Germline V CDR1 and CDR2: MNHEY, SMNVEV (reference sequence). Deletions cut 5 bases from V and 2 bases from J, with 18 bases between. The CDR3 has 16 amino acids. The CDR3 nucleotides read TGTGCCAGCAGTCCCGACGGAGGCAGAAGAAACTATGGCTACACCTTC. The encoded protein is CASSPDGGRRNYGYTF.